This T cell receptor beta chain came from a study of shared clonotypes between healthy human individuals. Study results and caveats: Clonotype sharing across a few donors was observed for 4% to 5.5% of naive CD4 clonotypes.

Turning to this clone: What it recognizes is unknown.

The table came from immunoSEQ multiplex PCR; TCRdb's copy has only in-frame clones and leaves some out. The sample lists approximately 2,000,000 clones; around 93% were seen once. CDR1 is LNHDA, CDR2 SQIVND, per germline (reference sequence). V was clipped by 10 bases and J by 0 bases, with 21 bases between them. CDR3 length: 16 residues. This chain uses TRBV19 with TRBJ1-1; no clear D. The TCR was taken from a man between 18 and 35 years old in good health. Some clones in this sample may be carry-over from other donors' samples. Specimen: naive CD4+ T cells from PBMCs. Subset described: CD45RA+ positively selected. CDR3 sequence: CATRPLAGLMNTEAFF. The CDR3, as DNA: TGTGCCACCCGACCCCTGGCAGGTCTAATGAACACTGAAGCTTTCTTT.